These T cell receptor beta chains were read from a single sample in a study of Ad26.COV2.S vaccination and SARS-CoV-2 variants. Method: immunoSEQ multiplex PCR; TCRdb's copy keeps in-frame clones and lacks some. The sample includes about 480,000 clones, 87% of them seen just once. The source material was peripheral blood, sampled in a trial of Ad26.COV2.S vaccine versus placebo. The receptors originated from a person between 18 and 65 years old who received the Ad26.COV2.S COVID-19 vaccine or a placebo. CDR3s include the opening cysteine and the closing phenylalanine or tryptophan. The order of the fields is V gene, J gene, D gene, clone size, CDR3 protein, CDR3 DNA. A D gene is named only where the DNA matches it firmly. For some rows the clone size is stated as once, few or many, or as a class when expanded; others skip it.

>TRBV18|TRBJ1-5|TRBD1|-
CASSTLPSGTGGSGQPQHF
TGTGCCAGCTCAACTCTCCCGTCCGGGACAGGGGGGTCGGGTCAGCCCCAGCATTTT
>TRBV7-2|TRBJ1-6|-|-
CASSLERESPLHF
TGTGCCAGCAGCTTAGAGAGGGAGTCACCCCTCCACTTT
>TRBV19|TRBJ2-2|TRBD2|-
CASSIAAGGLNTGELFF
TGTGCCAGTAGTATCGCGGCGGGAGGACTGAACACCGGGGAGCTGTTTTTT
>TRBV5-1|TRBJ2-1|-|-
CASSLTASGYNEQFF
TGCGCCAGCAGCTTGACGGCTAGTGGCTACAATGAGCAGTTCTTC
>TRBV7-2|TRBJ2-1|-|-
CASSLGRSNNNEQFF
TGTGCCAGCAGCTTAGGACGAAGTAACAACAATGAGCAGTTCTTC
>TRBV28|TRBJ1-2|-|few
CASTPGGNPRGYTF
TGTGCCAGCACCCCAGGCGGCAACCCTCGGGGCTACACCTTC
>TRBV19|TRBJ1-2|-|-
CASSSDPGEGTGYTF
TGTGCCAGTAGCTCTGATCCGGGAGAAGGCACCGGCTACACCTTC
>TRBV27|TRBJ2-7|-|-
CASSLRWSVRETYEQYF
TGTGCCAGCAGTTTAAGGTGGTCAGTCAGGGAAACCTACGAGCAGTACTTC
>TRBV3-1/TRBV3-2|TRBJ2-2|-|-
CASSQANSGRRAGELFF
TGTGCCAGCAGCCAAGCAAATAGCGGTCGGAGGGCCGGGGAGCTGTTTTTT
>TRBV15|TRBJ1-2|-|-
CATSIGKTGPYGYTF
TGTGCCACCAGCATTGGGAAAACAGGGCCCTATGGCTACACCTTC
>TRBV5-4|TRBJ2-7|-|once
CASSFGGRTYEQYF
TGTGCCAGCAGCTTTGGGGGACGGACCTACGAGCAGTACTTC
>TRBV19|TRBJ2-1|TRBD2|-
CASSPEAGGPINEQFF
TGTGCCAGTAGTCCGGAAGCGGGAGGGCCCATCAATGAGCAGTTCTTC
>TRBV28|TRBJ2-7|-|once
CASSPPGPTLYEQYF
TGTGCCAGCAGCCCCCCGGGACCGACGTTGTACGAGCAGTACTTC
>TRBV7-2|TRBJ2-2|-|-
CASSSKYTGELFF
TGTGCCAGCAGCTCAAAATACACCGGGGAGCTGTTTTTT